Listed here is a single TCR beta chain. These data originate in a study of technical replicates of blood from several donors. Trimming pared 0 bases from V and 6 bases from J, leaving 6 bases between. Germline V gene lookup returns CDR1 SGHRS and CDR2 YFSETQ. The CDR3 is 12 residues long. Libraries were prepared by immunoSEQ multiplex PCR; TCRdb keeps only in-frame clonotypes and omits some of them. The top ten clones hold about 3% of a sample with about 56,000 clones, roughly 96% of them seen once. This TCR was sampled from a human donor in good health. Some clones in this sample may be carry-over from other donors' samples. The specimen sequenced was PBMCs. The genes are TRBV5-1 and TRBJ2-5, with D unclear. The CDR3 DNA sequence: TGCGCCAGCAGCTTGGCCGACAAGACCCAGTACTTC. Translated: CASSLADKTQYF.